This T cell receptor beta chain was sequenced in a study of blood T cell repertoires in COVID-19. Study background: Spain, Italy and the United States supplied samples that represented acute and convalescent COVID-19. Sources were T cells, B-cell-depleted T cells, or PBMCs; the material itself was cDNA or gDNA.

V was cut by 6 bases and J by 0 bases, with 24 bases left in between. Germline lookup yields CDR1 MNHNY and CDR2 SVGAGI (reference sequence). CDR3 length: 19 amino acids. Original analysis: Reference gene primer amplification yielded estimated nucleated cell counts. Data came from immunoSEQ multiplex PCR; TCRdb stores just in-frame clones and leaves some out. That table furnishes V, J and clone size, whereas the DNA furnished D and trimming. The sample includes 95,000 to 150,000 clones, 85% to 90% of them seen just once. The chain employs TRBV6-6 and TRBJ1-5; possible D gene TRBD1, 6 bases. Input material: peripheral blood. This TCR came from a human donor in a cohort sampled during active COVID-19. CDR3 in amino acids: CASSYLGVDRTYSNQPQHF. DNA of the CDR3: TGTGCCAGCAGCTACCTGGGAGTTGACAGGACATATAGCAATCAGCCCCAGCATTTT.